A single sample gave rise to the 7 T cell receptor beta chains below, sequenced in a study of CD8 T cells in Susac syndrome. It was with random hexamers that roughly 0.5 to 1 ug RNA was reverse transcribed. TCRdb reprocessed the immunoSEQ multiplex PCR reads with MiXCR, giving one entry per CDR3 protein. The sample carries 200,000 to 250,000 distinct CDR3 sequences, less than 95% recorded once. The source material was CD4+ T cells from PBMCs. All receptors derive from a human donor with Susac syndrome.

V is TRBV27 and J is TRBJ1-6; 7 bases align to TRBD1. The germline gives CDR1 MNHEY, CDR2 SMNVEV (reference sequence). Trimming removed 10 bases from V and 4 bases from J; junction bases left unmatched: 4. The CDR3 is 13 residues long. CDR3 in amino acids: CATQDRYNSPLHF. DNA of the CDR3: TGTGCCACCCAGGACAGGTATAATTCACCCCTCCACTTT.

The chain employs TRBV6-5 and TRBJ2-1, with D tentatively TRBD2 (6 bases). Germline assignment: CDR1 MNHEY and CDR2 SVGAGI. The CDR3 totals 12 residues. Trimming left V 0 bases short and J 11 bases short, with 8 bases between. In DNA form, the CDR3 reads TGTGCCAGCAGTTACTCCGGGGGACAGCAGTTCTTC. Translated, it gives CASSYSGGQQFF.

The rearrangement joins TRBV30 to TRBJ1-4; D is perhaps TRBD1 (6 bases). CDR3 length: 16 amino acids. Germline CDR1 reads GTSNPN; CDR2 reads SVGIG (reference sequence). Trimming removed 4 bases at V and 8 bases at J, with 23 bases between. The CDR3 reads CAWTNLKGGRSEKLFF. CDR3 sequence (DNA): TGTGCCTGGACCAACCTCAAGGGGGGGCGGTCCGAAAAACTGTTTTTT.

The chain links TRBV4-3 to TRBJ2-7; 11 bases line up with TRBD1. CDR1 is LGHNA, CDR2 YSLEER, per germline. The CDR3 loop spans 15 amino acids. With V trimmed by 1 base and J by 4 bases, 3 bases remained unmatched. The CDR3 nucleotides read TGCGCCAGCAGCCAAGGGACAGGGGGCCTGTACGAGCAGTACTTC. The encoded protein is CASSQGTGGLYEQYF.

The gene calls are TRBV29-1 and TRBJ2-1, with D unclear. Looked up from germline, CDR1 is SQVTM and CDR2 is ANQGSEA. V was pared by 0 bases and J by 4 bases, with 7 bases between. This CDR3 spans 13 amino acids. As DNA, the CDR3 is TGCAGCGTTGAAGATCGCGGTTACAATGAGCAGTTCTTC. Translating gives CSVEDRGYNEQFF.

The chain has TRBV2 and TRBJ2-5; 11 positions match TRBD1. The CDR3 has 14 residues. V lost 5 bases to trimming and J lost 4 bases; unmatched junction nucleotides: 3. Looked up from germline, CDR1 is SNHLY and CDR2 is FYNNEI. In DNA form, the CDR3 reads TGTGCCAGCAGTACCGGGACAGGGGGAGAGACCCAGTACTTC. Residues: CASSTGTGGETQYF.

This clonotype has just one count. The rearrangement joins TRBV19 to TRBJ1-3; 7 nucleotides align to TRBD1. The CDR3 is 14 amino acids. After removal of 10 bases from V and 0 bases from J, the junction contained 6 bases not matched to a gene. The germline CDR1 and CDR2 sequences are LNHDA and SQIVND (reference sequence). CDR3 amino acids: CATRDRNSGNTIYF. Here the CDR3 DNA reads TGTGCCACACGGGACAGAAACTCTGGAAACACCATATATTTT.